This T cell receptor beta chain was captured by sequencing in a study of shared clonotypes between healthy human individuals. Study-wide results and limits: In contrast to clonotypes shared by all four donors, non-shared clonotypes had lower generation probabilities. Across a handful of donors, naive CD4 shared roughly 5%, naive CD8 more than 3%, memory CD4 more than 2%, memory CD8 about 0.38%.

Original processing methods: ImmunoSEQ yielded junction-only sequences lacking quality scores, so filtering differed. Some clones are missing from TCRdb's copy, which holds only in-frame ones; the method was immunoSEQ multiplex PCR. V, J and clone size are those of that table, while D and trimming were read from the DNA. The table shows around 1.9 million clones, with approximately 94% occurring only once. Notes on this clone: The target antigen is unknown.

After removal of 5 bases from V and 1 base from J, the junction contained 9 bases not matched to a gene. The CDR3 extends over 16 amino acids. From germline, CDR1 is SGHRS and CDR2 YFSETQ. As defined, naive CD8 cells were CD45RO-negative and positively selected for CCR7, with terminally differentiated effector memory CD45RA+ cells excluded. The chain combines TRBV5-1 with TRBJ2-1; 7 nucleotides line up with TRBD2. Material for sequencing was naive CD8+ T cells from PBMCs. The clonotype was recovered from a man between 18 and 29 years old in good health. Some clones in this sample may be carry-over from other donors' samples. The CDR3 bases are TGCGCCAGCAGGGAATGGGAGGGAGGGTCCTACAATGAGCAGTTCTTC. This sequence encodes CASREWEGGSYNEQFF.